Shown below are 16 T cell receptor beta chains from a single sample sequenced in a study of T cells expressing NK-cell markers (dated by TCRdb to 2019 to 2021). The library relied on 5' RACE. The run used an Illumina HiSeq 2000. The reads underwent TCRdb reprocessing, giving one record for each CDR3 protein sequence and no DNA. The sample table includes 500,000 or so distinct CDR3 sequences. Less than 4.5% of the sample belongs to the ten largest clones. Input material: blood T cells: a sorted CD56 or NKG2C T cell subset, CD4+ or CD8+ T cells, or bulk PBMC T cells (not recorded which). Receptor source: a man aged 18 to 29 in good health. Donor details come from another sample of the same person, matched by shared clones.

The V gene is TRBV7-9, the J gene TRBJ1-1. CDR1 is SEHNR, CDR2 FQNEAQ, per germline (reference sequence). The CDR3 runs 13 residues. The CDR3 protein is CASSRAGNDEAFF.

The chain employs TRBV5-6 and TRBJ1-4. The CDR3 has 16 amino acids. The germline V gene has CDR1 SGHDT and CDR2 YYEEEE. The CDR3 here is CASSVGGPTTNEKLFF.

The chain employs TRBV5-1 and TRBJ2-1; TCRdb's D gene call, TRBD2, goes unchecked for lack of DNA. Germline V gene lookup returns CDR1 SGHRS and CDR2 YFSETQ. This CDR3 region has 17 residues. CDR3 protein: CASSSRLVKSPPNEQFF.

The chain couples TRBV10-3 to TRBJ2-2; TCRdb's D gene call, TRBD1, goes unchecked for lack of DNA. This CDR3 contains 17 residues. Germline CDR1 ENHRY, CDR2 SYGVKD. CDR3 amino acids: CAISGAKDRGNTGELFF.

J is TRBJ1-1 and V is TRBV5-1; the TCRdb call, TRBD1, lacks DNA for checking. The CDR3 totals 13 residues. The germline V gene encodes CDR1 SGHRS and CDR2 YFSETQ. The CDR3 spells CASSKDRVNEAFF. The full variable domain, rest sourced from reference TRBV5-1 and TRBJ1-1, is KAGVTQTPRYLIKTRGQQVTLSCSPISGHRSVSWYQQTPGQGLQFLFEYFSETQRNKGNFPGRFSGRQFSNSRSEMNVSTLELGDSALYLCASSKDRVNEAFFGQGTRLTVV.

V usage is TRBV20-1 and J usage is TRBJ1-5. CDR1 DFQATT and CDR2 SNEGSKA come from the germline V gene (reference sequence). This CDR3 region has 13 residues. The CDR3 sequence is CSAHSGLNQPQHF.

The chain is built from TRBV9 and TRBJ2-1; TCRdb selects TRBD1, and the lack of DNA leaves this call unchecked. Germline V CDR1 and CDR2: SGDLS, YYNGEE. This CDR3 comprises 14 residues. CDR3 region: CASTPGSSYNEQFF.

The chain couples TRBV6-2 or TRBV6-3 to TRBJ2-1; the D call from TCRdb, TRBD2, cannot be confirmed without DNA. CDR1 is MNHEY and CDR2 is SVGEGT in the germline V gene. This CDR3 spans 15 amino acids. The CDR3 spells CASGGGPSGSNEQFF.

The rearrangement joins TRBV28 to TRBJ1-5; as DNA is missing, the TRBD1 call by TCRdb cannot be tested. This CDR3 is built from 15 residues. CDR1 and CDR2 from the germline V gene are MDHEN and SYDVKM. CDR3 residues: CASSFLSLTAQPQHF.

The J gene is TRBJ2-2, the V gene TRBV7-9; TCRdb proposes TRBD1, but this gene call is untestable without DNA. The V gene's germline CDR1 is SEHNR and CDR2 FQNEAQ (reference sequence). The CDR3 spans 16 residues. The CDR3 here is CASSPPRDSYSGELFF.

V and J are TRBV5-5 and TRBJ2-5; no DNA is available, so the TRBD1 call from TCRdb remains unchecked. The CDR3 is 15 amino acids. Germline V gene lookup returns CDR1 SGHKS and CDR2 YYEKEE (reference sequence). CDR3 loop: CASSLGPLTQETQYF.

The CDR3 is CASSGPGTSGPSSYNEQFF. The rearrangement joins TRBV11-1 to TRBJ2-1; TCRdb outputs TRBD2, but without DNA this stays unchecked. The germline V gene encodes CDR1 SGHAT and CDR2 FQDESV (reference sequence). The CDR3 covers 19 residues.

The rearrangement joins TRBV29-1 to TRBJ2-1; TCRdb lists TRBD2, though no DNA is available to test this call. CDR1 SQVTM and CDR2 ANQGSEA come from the germline V gene. The CDR3 is 14 residues long. The CDR3 reads CSVEGSSGIYEQFF.

The chain has TRBV15 and TRBJ2-7; checking the TCRdb D call of TRBD1 is not possible without DNA. This CDR3 is 16 amino acids long. Germline assignment: CDR1 LNHNV and CDR2 YYDKDF (reference sequence). CDR3 sequence reads: CATSREDRRSVYEQYF.

V is TRBV20-1 and J is TRBJ1-5; TCRdb returns TRBD1, unconfirmable since there is no DNA. Germline loops: CDR1 DFQATT, CDR2 SNEGSKA (reference sequence). The CDR3 extends over 17 amino acids. CDR3: CSARGDGAFYSNQPQHF.

The V call is TRBV20-1, the J call TRBJ2-5; the D gene TCRdb calls, TRBD2, cannot be checked with no DNA. The CDR3 spans 15 residues. Germline values: CDR1 DFQATT, CDR2 SNEGSKA (reference sequence). The CDR3: CSAPSTSGSGETQYF.